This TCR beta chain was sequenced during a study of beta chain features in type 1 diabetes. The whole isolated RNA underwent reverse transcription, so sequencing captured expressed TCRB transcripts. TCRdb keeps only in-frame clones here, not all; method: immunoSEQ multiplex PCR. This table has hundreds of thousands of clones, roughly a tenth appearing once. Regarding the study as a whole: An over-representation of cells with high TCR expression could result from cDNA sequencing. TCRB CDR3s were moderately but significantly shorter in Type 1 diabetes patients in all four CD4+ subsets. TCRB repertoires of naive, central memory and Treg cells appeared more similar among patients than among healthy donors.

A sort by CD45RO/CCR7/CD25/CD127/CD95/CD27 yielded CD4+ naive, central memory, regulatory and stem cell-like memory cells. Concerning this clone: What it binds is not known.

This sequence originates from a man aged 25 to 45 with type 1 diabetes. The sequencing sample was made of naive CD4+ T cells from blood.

The chain's CDR3 is CASSSHTGTYEQYF. CDR3 in DNA: TGTGCCAGCAGTTCCCATACGGGGACCTACGAGCAGTACTTC. J is TRBJ2-7 and V is TRBV28; weak D call: TRBD2 (5 bases). The germline V and J ends were trimmed by 4 bases and 2 bases, with 12 bases remaining between them. In germline, CDR1 is MDHEN, CDR2 SYDVKM. The CDR3 length is 14 residues.